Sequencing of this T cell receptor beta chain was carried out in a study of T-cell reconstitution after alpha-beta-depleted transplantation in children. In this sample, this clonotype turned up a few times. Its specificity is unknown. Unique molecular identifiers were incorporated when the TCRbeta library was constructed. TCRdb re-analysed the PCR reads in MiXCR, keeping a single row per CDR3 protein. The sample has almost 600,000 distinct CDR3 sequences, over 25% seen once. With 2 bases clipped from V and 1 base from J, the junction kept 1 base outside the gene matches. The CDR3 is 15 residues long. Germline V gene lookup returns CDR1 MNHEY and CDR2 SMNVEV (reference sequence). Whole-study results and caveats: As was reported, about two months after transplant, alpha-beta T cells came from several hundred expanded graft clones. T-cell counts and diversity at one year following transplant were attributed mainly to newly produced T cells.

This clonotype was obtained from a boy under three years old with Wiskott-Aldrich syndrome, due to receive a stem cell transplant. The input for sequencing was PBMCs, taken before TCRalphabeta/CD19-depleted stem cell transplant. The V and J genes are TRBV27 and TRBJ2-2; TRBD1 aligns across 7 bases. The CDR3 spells CASSLRDRNTGELFF. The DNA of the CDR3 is TGTGCCAGCAGTTTACGGGACAGGAACACCGGGGAGCTGTTTTTT.